These 28 T cell receptor beta chains share one sample of origin, sequenced in a study of cytomegalovirus exposure and HLA in healthy donors. PCR amplification relied on 60 Vbeta primers (plus 13 Jbeta primers). TCRdb keeps only in-frame clones here, not all; method: immunoSEQ multiplex PCR. Of approximately 100,000 clones listed, roughly 88% are singletons. The sequenced sample consisted of PBMCs. All receptors come from a woman between 18 and 30 years old in good health and CMV-seronegative.

The chain links TRBV11-2 to TRBJ2-3; a weak D match, TRBD2 (5 bases). This CDR3 has 12 residues. Per germline, CDR1 SGHAT and CDR2 FQNNGV. The V end lost 1 base, the J end lost 6 bases, and 5 bases lay between the germline ends. In DNA, the CDR3 is TGTGCCAGCAGCTTAGCTAGCGATACGCAGTATTTT. Translated: CASSLASDTQYF.

This chain joins TRBV6-4 and TRBJ1-5; 10 bases agree with TRBD1. The CDR3 consists of 13 residues. CDR1 and CDR2 (germline): MRHNA, SNTAGT. Trimming at V came to 8 bases and at J to 2 bases, leaving 0 bases not matched to a gene. CDR3 DNA sequence: TGTGCCAGCGGGACAGGGGGCAATCAGCCCCAGCATTTT. Protein: CASGTGGNQPQHF.

The chain's CDR3 is CASSPETSGGADTQYF. CDR3 DNA: TGTGCCAGCAGTCCAGAGACTAGCGGGGGGGCAGATACGCAGTATTTT. V and J are TRBV6-4 and TRBJ2-3, with 14 bases fitting TRBD2. The CDR3 consists of 16 residues. The junction had 5 bases not matched to a gene; V was cut back by 5 bases and J by 4 bases. Germline CDR1 and CDR2: MRHNA and SNTAGT.

V and J are TRBV5-1 and TRBJ2-7; D gene ambiguous. Germline CDR1 SGHRS, CDR2 YFSETQ. The CDR3 length is 15 residues. V lost 4 bases and J lost 5, with 19 bases in between. The CDR3 sequence: CASSPDGASVHEQYF. In DNA, the CDR3 is TGCGCCAGCAGCCCCGATGGCGCGAGCGTCCACGAGCAGTACTTC.

The chain links TRBV5-8 to TRBJ2-3; 7 nucleotides match TRBD2. The J segment lost 4 bases and the V segment lost 4 bases, leaving 9 bases of the junction unmatched. The CDR3 sequence is 15 residues long. In germline, CDR1 is SGHTS, CDR2 YDEGEE. The chain's CDR3 is CASSPGGPGPDTQYF. CDR3 DNA: TGTGCCAGCAGCCCGGGAGGACCGGGACCAGATACGCAGTATTTT.

Concerning this clone: The junction and the germline gene differ at one end; a read error may be behind it. The CDR3, as DNA: TGTTCCAGCAGCTTAGGGGGCGAGAACACTGAAGCTTTCTTT. Protein: CSSSLGGENTEAFF. This chain joins TRBV7-9 and TRBJ1-1; 7 bases align to TRBD1. Germline CDR1 reads SEHNR; CDR2 reads FQNEAQ (reference sequence). This CDR3 spans 14 amino acids.

Comment on this clone: One end of the junction varies from germline; a read error may be responsible. This chain links TRBV7-9 with TRBJ2-1; possible D gene TRBD1, 6 bases. The CDR3 is 17 amino acids. Germline-derived CDR1 and CDR2 are SEHNR and FQNEAQ (reference sequence). Here the CDR3 DNA reads TGTTCCAGCAGCTCGAGGGAACAGGGAACCTGGAGGAATGAGCAGTTCTTC. Its protein product is CSSSSREQGTWRNEQFF.

A few counts support this clone. The gene calls are TRBV4-3 and TRBJ1-2, with 8 bases that match TRBD1. The CDR3 is 15 residues long. CDR1 LGHNA and CDR2 YSLEER come from the germline V gene. The ends lost 3 bases at V and 2 bases at J; junction bases unmatched: 5. This CDR3 is CASSHDRTGNYGYTF. CDR3 in DNA: TGCGCCAGCAGCCACGACAGGACAGGGAACTATGGCTACACCTTC.

The genes are TRBV2 and TRBJ2-5; 7 bases are shared with TRBD1. This CDR3 has 14 amino acids. V shed 6 bases and J 5 bases; nucleotides not matched to a gene: 9. Per the germline V gene, CDR1 is SNHLY and CDR2 is FYNNEI. The CDR3 DNA reads TGTGCCAGCAGCTGGGAGACAGGGCGCGAGACCCAGTACTTC. Translation gives CASSWETGRETQYF.

The chain combines TRBV5-1 with TRBJ2-3; tentatively, D is TRBD2 (5 bases). The V end was cut by 4 bases, the J end by 3 bases, with 15 bases between. Per germline, CDR1 SGHRS and CDR2 YFSETQ. The CDR3 length is 15 residues. The CDR3 nucleotides read TGCGCCAGCAGCCTTAGCGCCATCAAGACAGATACGCAGTATTTT. The encoded protein is CASSLSAIKTDTQYF. Together with reference TRBV5-1 and TRBJ2-3, the CDR3 gives the full variable domain: KAGVTQTPRYLIKTRGQQVTLSCSPISGHRSVSWYQQTPGQGLQFLFEYFSETQRNKGNFPGRFSGRQFSNSRSEMNVSTLELGDSALYLCASSLSAIKTDTQYFGPGTRLTVL.

CDR3 sequence (DNA): TGTGCCAGCAGCTTTCAGGCCAGGGCCTACACCGGGGAGCTGTTTTTT. Its protein is CASSFQARAYTGELFF. The gene calls are TRBV7-3 and TRBJ2-2; D possibly corresponds to TRBD1 (5 bases). Germline V gene data show CDR1 as SGHTA and CDR2 as FQGTGA. The V end was cut by 3 bases, the J end by 3 bases, with 14 bases between. The length of the CDR3 is 16 residues.

V gene TRBV19 combines with J gene TRBJ2-5; the D is unclear. The germline gives CDR1 LNHDA, CDR2 SQIVND (reference sequence). V lost 2 bases, J lost 2 bases, and 6 bases lay in between. The CDR3 totals 13 residues. The CDR3 bases are TGTGCCAGTAGTATACAGACACAAGAGACCCAGTACTTC. Protein sequence: CASSIQTQETQYF.

The chain recombines TRBV4-1 with TRBJ2-2; 7 bases line up with TRBD2. V was clipped by 0 bases and J by 4 bases; unmatched bases: 5. The CDR3 is 16 residues long. Germline values: CDR1 MGHRA, CDR2 YSYEKL. CDR3 sequence (DNA): TGCGCCAGCAGCCAAGACGTGGGGGGGGGCACCGGGGAGCTGTTTTTT. This codes for CASSQDVGGGTGELFF.

The chain links TRBV11-2 to TRBJ2-5; TRBD1 is a possible D gene (6 bases). The end of the DNA is better explained by TRBJ2-7, so the J call may be wrong. The CDR3 consists of 14 residues. The germline V gene encodes CDR1 SGHAT and CDR2 FQNNGV. CDR3 amino acids: CASSLEAGAYEQYF. Here the CDR3 DNA reads TGTGCCAGCAGCTTAGAGGCAGGGGCCTACGAGCAGTACTTC.

V is TRBV5-1 and J is TRBJ2-1; possible D gene TRBD2, 6 bases. V was clipped by 4 bases and J by 7 bases, with 15 bases between them. Germline V gene sequence: CDR1 SGHRS, CDR2 YFSETQ. The CDR3 is made up of 14 amino acids. CDR3: CASSPGGGRNEQFF. In nucleotides, the CDR3 is TGCGCCAGCAGCCCAGGAGGAGGGAGAAATGAGCAGTTCTTC.

The V gene is TRBV9, the J gene TRBJ2-2, with a weak D call TRBD1 (6 bases). There are 14 residues in the CDR3. Per germline, CDR1 SGDLS and CDR2 YYNGEE. The V and J ends lost 0 bases and 7 bases respectively, with 10 bases between them. The CDR3 here is CASSVAGGHGELFF. The DNA of the CDR3 is TGTGCCAGCAGCGTAGCTGGGGGCCACGGGGAGCTGTTTTTT.

This rearrangement joins TRBV29-1 to TRBJ2-3; 9 bases are shared with TRBD1. From germline, CDR1 is SQVTM and CDR2 ANQGSEA. The length of the CDR3 is 15 residues. Germline trimming cut 7 bases from V and 4 bases from J; bases unmatched to any gene: 12. The CDR3 sequence: CSALHRGRAPDTQYF. The DNA for the CDR3 is TGCAGCGCCCTCCACAGGGGGCGGGCCCCAGATACGCAGTATTTT.

The J gene is TRBJ2-1, the V gene TRBV27; no firm D call. V lost 3 bases to trimming and J lost 0 bases, with 6 bases between them. CDR1 and CDR2 from the germline V gene are MNHEY and SMNVEV (reference sequence). The CDR3 extends over 14 amino acids. The CDR3 spells CASSFKSSYNEQFF. CDR3 coding DNA: TGTGCCAGCAGTTTCAAGAGCTCCTACAATGAGCAGTTCTTC.

This clone was recorded once. The CDR3 here is CASSQDGGVTYEQYF. CDR3 in DNA: TGTGCCAGCAGCCAAGACGGCGGGGTAACCTACGAGCAGTACTTC. The chain has TRBV14 and TRBJ2-7; D is possibly TRBD2 (6 bases). Germline loops: CDR1 SGHDN, CDR2 FVKESK. The V end lost 0 bases, the J end lost 2 bases, and 11 bases lay between the germline ends. This CDR3 is 15 amino acids long.

This rearrangement joins TRBV27 to TRBJ1-2; 8 nucleotides line up with TRBD1. V lost 0 bases to trimming and J lost 5 bases; unmatched junction nucleotides: 11. Germline V CDR1 and CDR2: MNHEY, SMNVEV (reference sequence). The CDR3 is 17 residues long. Here the CDR3 reads CASSLSPPPTGAYGYTF. CDR3 coding DNA: TGTGCCAGCAGTTTATCGCCCCCCCCGACAGGGGCGTATGGCTACACCTTC.

The V call is TRBV27, the J call TRBJ2-1; possible D gene TRBD2, 5 bases. Trimming shortened V by 1 base and J by 2 bases, and 18 bases separated the two germline ends. Looked up from germline, CDR1 is MNHEY and CDR2 is SMNVEV (reference sequence). The CDR3 sequence is 18 residues long. The chain's CDR3 is CASSLYGRKVSPYNEQFF. The CDR3, as DNA: TGTGCCAGCAGTTTATATGGGAGAAAGGTTAGCCCCTACAATGAGCAGTTCTTC.

V and J are TRBV15 and TRBJ1-4, with D possibly being TRBD1 (6 bases). The V gene's germline CDR1 is LNHNV and CDR2 YYDKDF (reference sequence). This CDR3 is 15 amino acids long. V was pared by 0 bases and J by 3 bases, with 8 bases between. CDR3: CATSREGGANEKLFF. The CDR3 DNA sequence: TGTGCCACCAGCAGAGAAGGGGGAGCTAATGAAAAACTGTTTTTT.

The V and J genes are TRBV27 and TRBJ1-1; TRBD1 aligns across 7 bases. CDR3 length: 14 amino acids. J lost 8 bases, V lost 1 base, and 7 bases had no gene match. Germline values: CDR1 MNHEY, CDR2 SMNVEV (reference sequence). In DNA, the CDR3 is TGTGCCAGCAGTTTATACCAACAGGGGCCCGAAGCTTTCTTT. This translates into CASSLYQQGPEAFF.

The gene calls are TRBV28 and TRBJ1-6, with 11 positions matching TRBD1. The CDR3 is 18 amino acids. CDR1 and CDR2 from the germline V gene are MDHEN and SYDVKM. The V gene end was trimmed by 6 bases and the J gene end by 7 bases; junction bases not matched to a gene: 14. The CDR3 here is CASSRHWDRGRENSPLHF. The CDR3 DNA reads as TGTGCCAGCAGCAGACACTGGGACAGGGGGAGGGAGAATTCACCCCTCCACTTT.

V gene TRBV4-3 combines with J gene TRBJ2-7, with D perhaps matching TRBD2 (6 bases). Germline CDR1 LGHNA, CDR2 YSLEER. V was clipped by 0 bases and J by 2 bases, with 14 bases between them. This CDR3 region has 16 residues. CDR3 protein: CASSQDMAGLPYEQYF. CDR3 nucleotide sequence: TGCGCCAGCAGCCAAGACATGGCAGGACTACCCTACGAGCAGTACTTC.

This clone was counted a few times. The J gene is TRBJ1-5, the V gene TRBV18; weak D call: TRBD1 (6 bases). This CDR3 comprises 17 residues. The germline gives CDR1 KGHSH, CDR2 LQKENI. V lost 4 bases and J lost 0, with 16 bases in between. The CDR3 bases are TGTGCCAGCTCACAGGAGACAGGCCTCTATAGCAATCAGCCCCAGCATTTT. This encodes CASSQETGLYSNQPQHF.

The gene calls are TRBV7-2 and TRBJ1-6; 8 nucleotides agree with TRBD1. In germline, CDR1 is SGHTA, CDR2 FQGNSA. V lost 5 bases to trimming and J lost 8 bases; unmatched junction nucleotides: 17. The CDR3 runs 18 residues. The CDR3 reads CASSTRHWTGIRDSPLHF. The CDR3 coding sequence is TGTGCCAGCAGCACACGCCACTGGACAGGGATTAGGGATTCACCCCTCCACTTT. The variable domain in full, completed from reference TRBV7-2 and TRBJ1-6, reads GAGVSQSPSNKVTEKGKDVELRCDPISGHTALYWYRQSLGQGLEFLIYFQGNSAPDKSGLPSDRFSAERTGGSVSTLTIQRTQQEDSAVYLCASSTRHWTGIRDSPLHFGNGTRLTVT.

The CDR3 spells CASSIDSSYNEQFF. DNA of the CDR3: TGTGCCAGCAGTATTGACAGCTCCTACAATGAGCAGTTCTTC. This rearrangement joins TRBV6-4 to TRBJ2-1, with D perhaps TRBD1 (5 bases). V lost 5 bases, J lost 0 bases, and 8 bases lay in between. This CDR3 spans 14 amino acids. The germline gives CDR1 MRHNA, CDR2 SNTAGT.